This T cell receptor (beta chain) was retrieved from a study of blood T cell repertoires in COVID-19. The assay was immunoSEQ multiplex PCR, and TCRdb's table has in-frame clones only and misses some. The sample records about 240,000 clones, roughly 88% being singletons. Germline trimming cut 0 bases from V and 7 bases from J; bases unmatched to any gene: 3. This CDR3 contains 14 residues. The germline V gene encodes CDR1 KGHSH and CDR2 LQKENI. The chain has TRBV18 and TRBJ2-1; TRBD1 agrees at 7 bases. This sequence was found in a man older than 75 with acute or convalescent COVID-19. The sequenced sample consisted of peripheral blood. DNA for the CDR3: TGTGCCAGCTCACCACCCGGCAGGGGGAATGAGCAGTTCTTC. Translated, it gives CASSPPGRGNEQFF.